This entry lists 13 T cell receptor beta chains sequenced from one sample in a study of blood T cell repertoires in COVID-19. Generated by immunoSEQ multiplex PCR, the TCRdb table keeps only in-frame clones and is missing some. Among around 170,000 clones listed, about 90% were seen once. Material for sequencing was PBMCs or T cells enriched from blood (not recorded which). These receptors were obtained from a woman between 45 and 65 years old who had recovered from COVID-19.

The table lists this clone with a count of one. The CDR3 DNA follows: TGTGCCAGCAGTTACGGGGAGCGGGGGGACACTGAAGCTTTCTTT. Residues: CASSYGERGDTEAFF. V usage is TRBV6-5 and J usage is TRBJ1-1; D is possibly TRBD1 (5 bases). V was shortened by 2 bases and J by 3 bases, with 13 bases between the two germline ends. CDR3 length equals 15 residues. CDR1 and CDR2 from the germline V gene are MNHEY and SVGAGI.

This clone was recorded only once. The J gene is TRBJ2-7, the V gene TRBV27, with 8 bases aligning to TRBD1. CDR3 length equals 13 residues. V gave up 8 bases and J gave up 6 bases; unmatched junction bases: 9. CDR1 and CDR2 (germline): MNHEY, SMNVEV (reference sequence). CDR3 sequence: CASRTGILGEQYF. The CDR3 DNA is TGTGCCAGCCGGACAGGGATCCTCGGCGAGCAGTACTTC.

This rearrangement joins TRBV7-2 to TRBJ2-7, with 8 bases fitting TRBD2. This CDR3 has 14 residues. Losses at the gene ends were 1 base for V and 3 bases for J; bases not matched to a gene: 2. Germline CDR1 and CDR2: SGHTA and FQGNSA. CDR3 loop: CASSLGLAGYEQYF. The CDR3 DNA is TGTGCCAGCAGCTTAGGCCTAGCGGGCTACGAGCAGTACTTC. Combining the CDR3 with reference TRBV7-2 and TRBJ2-7 gives the whole variable domain GAGVSQSPSNKVTEKGKDVELRCDPISGHTALYWYRQSLGQGLEFLIYFQGNSAPDKSGLPSDRFSAERTGGSVSTLTIQRTQQEDSAVYLCASSLGLAGYEQYFGPGTRLTVT.

The V gene is TRBV6-5, the J gene TRBJ2-1; 7 nucleotides agree with TRBD1. CDR1 is MNHEY, CDR2 SVGAGI, per germline. V trimming: 6 bases; J trimming: 13 bases; junction bases outside the gene matches: 12. CDR3 size: 13 residues. This chain's CDR3 is CASSSGTARVQFF. The CDR3 coding sequence is TGTGCCAGCAGCTCCGGGACAGCCCGCGTCCAGTTCTTC.

A few counts support this clone. This specimen includes other DNA sequences encoding the same CDR3. V is TRBV4-3 and J is TRBJ1-2; D may be TRBD1 (6 bases). Germline V lookup: CDR1 LGHNA, CDR2 YSLEER. The CDR3 spans 19 residues. Trimming shortened V by 0 bases and J by 0 bases, and 20 bases separated the two germline ends. This CDR3 reads CASSQEASTWGHPNYGYTF. The CDR3 DNA follows: TGCGCCAGCAGCCAAGAGGCGTCAACCTGGGGACACCCTAACTATGGCTACACCTTC.

This clone turned up a few times. V usage is TRBV27 and J usage is TRBJ1-5, with 8 bases matching TRBD1. The germline CDR1 and CDR2 sequences are MNHEY and SMNVEV (reference sequence). The CDR3 length is 16 residues. With 3 bases clipped from V and 7 bases from J, the junction kept 11 bases outside the gene matches. CDR3 amino acids: CASSLRKGQGEQPQHF. CDR3 sequence (DNA): TGTGCCAGCAGTTTGAGGAAAGGACAGGGCGAACAGCCCCAGCATTTT.

This chain links TRBV10-1 with TRBJ1-3, with no clear D. Germline CDR1 WNHNN, CDR2 SYGVQD (reference sequence). The CDR3 runs to 15 residues. With 3 bases removed from V and 0 bases from J, the gap between germline ends came to 9 bases. Here the CDR3 reads CASSDGATSGNTIYF. CDR3 coding DNA: TGCGCCAGCAGTGACGGAGCTACCTCTGGAAACACCATATATTTT.

The chain couples TRBV18 to TRBJ1-2, with 7 bases identical to TRBD1. The germline CDR1 and CDR2 sequences are KGHSH and LQKENI. V lost 6 bases and J lost 0; bases outside the gene matches: 7. This CDR3 is 15 amino acids long. The CDR3 DNA sequence: TGTGCCAGCTCTCCCTCACAGGGGACTAACTATGGCTACACCTTC. It encodes CASSPSQGTNYGYTF.

V is TRBV2 and J is TRBJ2-7; perhaps TRBD2 as D (6 bases). Germline lookup yields CDR1 SNHLY and CDR2 FYNNEI. The CDR3 runs to 13 residues. Trimming took off 8 bases at V and 5 bases at J, with 16 bases between the two ends. The CDR3, as DNA: TGTGCCAGCTCTCGGAGGGGATCCCACGAGCAGTACTTC. Protein: CASSRRGSHEQYF.

The chain employs TRBV5-5 and TRBJ1-1; tentative D call: TRBD1 (5 bases). From germline, CDR1 is SGHKS and CDR2 YYEKEE (reference sequence). Trimming left V 0 bases short and J 1 base short, with 10 bases between. CDR3 length equals 15 residues. The CDR3 DNA sequence: TGTGCCAGCAGCTTGGCCACAGGAACGAACACTGAAGCTTTCTTT. Its translation: CASSLATGTNTEAFF.

This sequence joins TRBV4-3 and TRBJ1-6; D gene ambiguous. Trimming cost V 0 bases and J 8 bases, with 8 bases left between them. This CDR3 is built from 14 residues. Germline V lookup: CDR1 LGHNA, CDR2 YSLEER. DNA for the CDR3: TGCGCCAGCAGCCAAGATCTCCGGGATTCACCCCTCCACTTT. Protein sequence: CASSQDLRDSPLHF.

V usage is TRBV7-9 and J usage is TRBJ2-1; D not certain. The CDR3 length is 11 residues. The V gene lost 3 bases and the J gene lost 10 bases, with 7 bases spanning the gap. Germline assignment: CDR1 SEHNR and CDR2 FQNEAQ (reference sequence). The CDR3 coding sequence is TGTGCCAGCAGCTTTAACACCGAGCAGTTCTTC. As protein: CASSFNTEQFF.

The rearrangement uses TRBV12-3 or TRBV12-4 and TRBJ2-1, with D maybe TRBD2 (6 bases). The germline V and J ends were trimmed by 5 bases and 8 bases, with 13 bases remaining between them. The CDR3 length is 13 residues. The CDR3 DNA is TGTGCCAGCAGTCTCAAGGGAGGTCATGAGCAGTTCTTC. Its protein is CASSLKGGHEQFF.